Each of the 22 T cell receptor beta chains below was sequenced from the same sample in a study of regulatory T cells in long-lasting Graves disease. Time point defined: newly diagnosed GD, antithyroid drugs for less than 3 months. RNA from PBMCs was the source of the TCR library. iRepertoire HTBI primers and Arm-PCR of CDR3 regions built TCR beta libraries. TCRdb processed the multiplex PCR reads anew with MiXCR; each CDR3 protein has one entry. The table lists about 470,000 distinct CDR3 sequences, 16% of them singletons. These data are also associated with another study on T cells in Graves' hyperthyroidism and ophthalmopathy.

The sample consisted of peripheral blood mononuclear cells (PBMCs), taken at new diagnosis, from a patient treated with antithyroid drugs. The source of these receptors is a man aged 35 to 55 with Graves disease.

At least ten counts were recorded for this clonotype. This chain joins TRBV7-8 and TRBJ2-7, with TRBD1 matching 7 bases. J lost 2 bases, V lost 2 bases, and 6 bases had no gene match. This CDR3 comprises 15 residues. CDR1 and CDR2 (germline): SGHVS, FQNEAQ. CDR3 protein: CASSLQGQPTYEQYF. The CDR3 region has the DNA TGTGCCAGCAGCTTACAGGGACAGCCTACCTACGAGCAGTACTTC.

The chain couples TRBV7-9 to TRBJ2-7; no definite D call. Germline V gene data show CDR1 as SEHNR and CDR2 as FQNEAQ (reference sequence). The ends were cut back, 4 bases at V and 0 bases at J, with 19 bases in the middle. The CDR3 has 17 amino acids. CDR3: CASSSPREERYSYEQYF. CDR3 nucleotide sequence: TGTGCCAGCAGCTCCCCAAGGGAAGAGCGCTACTCCTACGAGCAGTACTTC.

This clonotype was seen repeatedly, ten times or more. This sequence joins TRBV27 and TRBJ2-3, with D tentatively TRBD1 (6 bases). V dropped 4 bases and J dropped 0 bases, with 14 bases sitting between them. Germline CDR1 reads MNHEY; CDR2 reads SMNVEV (reference sequence). CDR3 length equals 16 residues. DNA for the CDR3: TGTGCCAGCAGTTCCCCGACAGGCCGTAGCACAGATACGCAGTATTTT. Translating it yields CASSSPTGRSTDTQYF.

This clonotype was seen once. Since a much larger clone is just one base distant, this may be a read error. The chain carries TRBV11-2 and TRBJ2-1; D not resolved. The CDR3 runs 15 residues. Trimming stripped 2 bases from V and 3 bases from J, with 11 bases between. CDR1 and CDR2 from the germline V gene are SGHAT and FQNNGV. CDR3 sequence: CASSLTAVFYNEQFF. CDR3 in DNA: TGTGCCAGCAGCTTAACCGCGGTTTTCTACAATGAGCAGTTCTTC.

The sample holds many counts of this clonotype. The rearrangement links TRBV28 to TRBJ1-1; no clear D gene. The V end lost 6 bases, the J end lost 1 base, and 9 bases lay between the germline ends. The germline gives CDR1 MDHEN, CDR2 SYDVKM. The CDR3 totals 13 residues. For the CDR3, the DNA is TGTGCCAGCAGCTTCCCCGGGAACACTGAAGCTTTCTTT. As protein: CASSFPGNTEAFF.

This clonotype showed up many times. The CDR3 spells CSARDNRNQPQHF. In DNA form, the CDR3 reads TGCAGTGCTAGAGATAACCGCAATCAGCCCCAGCATTTT. The chain combines TRBV20-1 with TRBJ1-5; no clear D gene. V shed 0 bases and J shed 2 bases, with 5 bases lying between them. The CDR3 covers 13 residues. The germline V gene has CDR1 DFQATT and CDR2 SNEGSKA (reference sequence).

This clonotype was counted many times. The CDR3 DNA sequence: TGTGCCTGGAGTGTATCGACTACAAGCTCCTACGAGCAGTACTTC. It specifies CAWSVSTTSSYEQYF. The chain uses TRBV30 and TRBJ2-7; D is perhaps TRBD2 (5 bases). The V and J ends lost 0 bases and 0 bases respectively, with 12 bases between them. The germline gives CDR1 GTSNPN, CDR2 SVGIG (reference sequence). This CDR3 region has 15 residues.

At least ten counts were recorded for this clonotype. The rearrangement joins TRBV7-2 to TRBJ1-2; D not certain. CDR1 is SGHTA, CDR2 FQGNSA, per germline. The CDR3 spans 15 residues. Trimming removed 5 bases at V and 0 bases at J, with 13 bases between. CDR3 DNA: TGTGCCAGCAGCCTAATGGCTGAACCTAACTATGGCTACACCTTC. It specifies CASSLMAEPNYGYTF.

Ten or more counts support this clonotype. This chain connects TRBV6-2 or TRBV6-3 to TRBJ2-7, with D possibly being TRBD1 (7 bases). V lost 5 bases and J lost 6, with 17 bases in between. The CDR3 sequence is 14 residues long. Germline lookup yields CDR1 MNHEY and CDR2 SVGEGT. In nucleotides, the CDR3 is TGTGCCAGCAGTAAGACAGGGACTCAGCGCGAGCAGTACTTC. This gives the protein CASSKTGTQREQYF.

This clonotype was recorded at least ten times. The genes are TRBV12-3 or TRBV12-4 and TRBJ2-7; the match to TRBD2 covers 8 bases. With V trimmed by 6 bases and J by 8 bases, 12 bases remained unmatched. The CDR3 loop spans 14 amino acids. CDR3 DNA: TGTGCCAGCAGCCCGGGACTAGGGGCGCGGCAGCAGTACTTC. As protein: CASSPGLGARQQYF.

In DNA, the CDR3 is TGCGCCAGCAGCTTGGGACTAGCGGGACAGGGCTACGAGCAGTACTTC. It translates to CASSLGLAGQGYEQYF. The chain is built from TRBV5-1 and TRBJ2-7, with 11 bases lining up with TRBD2. Per the germline V gene, CDR1 is SGHRS and CDR2 is YFSETQ. The CDR3 length is 16 residues. The V gene end was trimmed by 0 bases and the J gene end by 3 bases; junction bases not matched to a gene: 5. The variable domain in full, with the rest retrieved from reference TRBV5-1 and TRBJ2-7, is KAGVTQTPRYLIKTRGQQVTLSCSPISGHRSVSWYQQTPGQGLQFLFEYFSETQRNKGNFPGRFSGRQFSNSRSEMNVSTLELGDSALYLCASSLGLAGQGYEQYFGPGTRLTVT.

The chain has TRBV14 and TRBJ2-2, with TRBD2 matching 9 bases. Germline assignment: CDR1 SGHDN and CDR2 FVKESK. Trimming at V came to 6 bases and at J to 7 bases, leaving 6 bases not matched to a gene. The CDR3 is 14 residues long. This chain's CDR3 is CASSYSGRSGELFF. DNA for the CDR3: TGTGCCAGCAGTTACAGCGGGAGGAGCGGGGAGCTGTTTTTT.

This clonotype was detected only a few times. An end of the junction does not agree with germline; a read error may underlie this. The V and J genes are TRBV20-1 and TRBJ1-1; TRBD1 is a possible D gene (5 bases). This CDR3 contains 13 residues. Per germline, CDR1 DFQATT and CDR2 SNEGSKA (reference sequence). The CDR3, as DNA: TGCAGTGCTTCGAGGGACGGGAACGCTGAAGCTTTCTTT. Its translation: CSASRDGNAEAFF.

Comments on this clonotype: A much bigger clone sits one base away, suggesting this may be a read error. Without the conserved terminal phenylalanine or tryptophan, this CDR3 likely stems from a read error. J is TRBJ2-7 and V is TRBV6-1; TRBD1 agrees at 7 bases. Germline V gene lookup returns CDR1 MNHNS and CDR2 SASEGT. Losses at the gene ends were 1 base for V and 2 bases for J; bases not matched to a gene: 5. The CDR3 spans 15 residues. CDR3 loop: CASSEEPGQPYEQYL. CDR3 DNA sequence: TGTGCCAGCAGTGAAGAGCCGGGACAGCCCTACGAGCAGTACCTC.

The rearrangement links TRBV12-3 or TRBV12-4 to TRBJ2-5; TRBD1 aligns across 12 bases. There are 16 residues in the CDR3. The J segment lost 4 bases and the V segment lost 5 bases, leaving 8 bases of the junction unmatched. The CDR3: CASSPWDRGPRETQYF. The CDR3 DNA is TGTGCCAGCAGTCCCTGGGACAGGGGGCCCCGAGAGACCCAGTACTTC.

Only a few counts were recorded for this clonotype. This chain joins TRBV29-1 and TRBJ2-7, with 10 bases aligning to TRBD2. CDR1 and CDR2 (germline): SQVTM, ANQGSEA. V shed 5 bases, J shed 1 base, and the junction held 5 bases outside the gene matches. This CDR3 is built from 14 residues. In DNA, the CDR3 is TGCAGCGTTCGTGGACTAGCGGTTTCCTACGAGCAGTACTTC. It translates to CSVRGLAVSYEQYF.

This clonotype was seen repeatedly, ten times or more. The chain carries TRBV6-5 and TRBJ2-7; 7 bases align to TRBD1. V gave up 0 bases and J gave up 2 bases; unmatched junction bases: 7. Per germline, CDR1 MNHEY and CDR2 SVGAGI. The CDR3 is 16 residues long. The CDR3 nucleotides are TGTGCCAGCAGTTACTCACGGGACAGTCAAACCTACGAGCAGTACTTC. It translates to CASSYSRDSQTYEQYF.

Only a few counts were recorded for this clonotype. The CDR3 DNA is TGTGCCAGCACTTCCGGGGGCTTAGGCTCCTACAATGAGCAGTTCTTC. Protein: CASTSGGLGSYNEQFF. The V call is TRBV9, the J call TRBJ2-1; D could derive from TRBD1 or TRBD2 (6 bases each). The V end lost 6 bases, the J end lost 0 bases, and 16 bases lay between the germline ends. There are 16 residues in the CDR3. Germline V gives CDR1 SGDLS, CDR2 YYNGEE.

The rearrangement joins TRBV19 to TRBJ2-7; D perhaps matches TRBD2 (6 bases). The CDR3 has 15 residues. The germline gives CDR1 LNHDA, CDR2 SQIVND (reference sequence). Trimming took off 4 bases at V and 0 bases at J, with 13 bases between the two ends. The CDR3 nucleotides read TGTGCCAGTAGTACTTTTATGGGACTCTCCTACGAGCAGTACTTC. Residues: CASSTFMGLSYEQYF.

This clonotype has ten or more counts. V usage is TRBV20-1 and J usage is TRBJ2-7; TRBD2 might be the D (6 bases). The CDR3 contains 18 residues. From germline, CDR1 is DFQATT and CDR2 SNEGSKA (reference sequence). Trimming took off 2 bases at V and 6 bases at J, with 29 bases between the two ends. The CDR3 spells CSARPDGSPLTPSLEQYF. CDR3 nucleotide sequence: TGCAGTGCTAGACCCGACGGGAGTCCCCTGACACCCTCTCTCGAGCAGTACTTC.

This clonotype was observed a handful of times. The chain combines TRBV3-1 with TRBJ2-1; 16 nucleotides line up with TRBD2. V lost 4 bases and J lost 0; bases outside the gene matches: 3. This CDR3 comprises 18 residues. Germline lookup yields CDR1 LGHDT and CDR2 YNNKEL (reference sequence). This chain's CDR3 is CASSPGLAGGVSYNEQFF. DNA of the CDR3: TGTGCCAGCAGCCCGGGACTAGCGGGAGGGGTCTCCTACAATGAGCAGTTCTTC.

The rearrangement joins TRBV10-2 to TRBJ2-2; 11 nucleotides align to TRBD2. V lost 0 bases, J lost 1 base, and 7 bases stayed unmatched. The CDR3 contains 19 residues. The V gene's germline CDR1 is WSHSY and CDR2 SAAADI. The CDR3 DNA reads TGCGCCAGCAGTGAGTCGACTAGCGGGGCGATCTTGAACACCGGGGAGCTGTTTTTT. Translated, it gives CASSESTSGAILNTGELFF.